This record looks at one TCR beta chain sequence and its context. Data came from immunoSEQ multiplex PCR; TCRdb stores just in-frame clones and leaves some out. The table lists around 42,000 clones, around 94% of them singletons. From germline, CDR1 is SGHRS and CDR2 YFSETQ. CDR3 length: 15 amino acids. The ends lost 0 bases at V and 5 bases at J; junction bases unmatched: 6. The sample comes from a study of control samples from healthy donors and cancer patients. The clonotype was recovered from a man aged 55-75 years in good health. Sequencing used blood. The chain carries TRBV5-1 and TRBJ2-7; 9 bases agree with TRBD1. The CDR3 DNA is TGCGCCAGCAGCTTGGCCGACAGGGGGATAAACGAGCAGTACTTC. Its protein product is CASSLADRGINEQYF.